The entry below gives a single T cell receptor beta chain sequence along with its context. Germline V gene sequence: CDR1 MGHRA, CDR2 YSYEKL. The CDR3 runs 14 residues. V was pared by 2 bases and J by 7 bases, with 12 bases between. The data were obtained in a study of blood T cell repertoires in COVID-19. Study as a whole: The samples span acute and convalescent COVID-19 from the United States, Italy and Spain. PBMCs, B-cell-depleted T cells, or T cells provided the cDNA or gDNA that made up the material.

The protocol was immunoSEQ multiplex PCR, while the TCRdb copy is restricted to in-frame clones and leaves out a portion. In the table there are about 240,000 clones, roughly 86% of which are singletons. Participants, about 18 to 100 years old, spanned under 30 US areas. In assigning cohorts, the study relied on participant-reported clinical history. This TCR was recovered from a woman aged 40-49 years with acute COVID-19. The material sequenced was PBMCs or T cells enriched from blood (not recorded which). The chain combines TRBV4-1 with TRBJ1-5; a weak D match, TRBD1 (6 bases). The CDR3 nucleotides read TGCGCCAGCAGCCAAACAGGGACGGGGCAGCCCCAGCATTTT. It codes for CASSQTGTGQPQHF.